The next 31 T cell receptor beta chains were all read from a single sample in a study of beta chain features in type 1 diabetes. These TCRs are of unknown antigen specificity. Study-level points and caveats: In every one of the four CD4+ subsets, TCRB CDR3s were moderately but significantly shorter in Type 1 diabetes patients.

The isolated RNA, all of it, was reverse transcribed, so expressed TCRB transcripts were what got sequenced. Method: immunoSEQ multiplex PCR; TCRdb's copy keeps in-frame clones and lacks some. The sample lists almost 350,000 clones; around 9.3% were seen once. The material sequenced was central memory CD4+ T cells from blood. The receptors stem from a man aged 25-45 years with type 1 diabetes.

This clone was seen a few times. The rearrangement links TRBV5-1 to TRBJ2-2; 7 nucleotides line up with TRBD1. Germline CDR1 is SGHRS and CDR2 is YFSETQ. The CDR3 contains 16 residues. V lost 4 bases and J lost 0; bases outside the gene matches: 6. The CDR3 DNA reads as TGCGCCAGCAGCCCTCCGGGACAGACGAACACCGGGGAGCTGTTTTTT. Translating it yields CASSPPGQTNTGELFF.

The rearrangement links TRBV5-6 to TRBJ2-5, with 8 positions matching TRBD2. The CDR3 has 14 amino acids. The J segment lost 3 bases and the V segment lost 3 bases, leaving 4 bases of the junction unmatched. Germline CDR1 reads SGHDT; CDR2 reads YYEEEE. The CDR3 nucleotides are TGTGCCAGCAGCTCCACCGGGGGGGAAGAGACCCAGTACTTC. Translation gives CASSSTGGEETQYF. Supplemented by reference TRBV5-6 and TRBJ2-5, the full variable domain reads DAGVTQSPTHLIKTRGQQVTLRCSPKSGHDTVSWYQQALGQGPQFIFQYYEEEERQRGNFPDRFSGHQFPNYSSELNVNALLLGDSALYLCASSSTGGEETQYFGPGTRLLVL.

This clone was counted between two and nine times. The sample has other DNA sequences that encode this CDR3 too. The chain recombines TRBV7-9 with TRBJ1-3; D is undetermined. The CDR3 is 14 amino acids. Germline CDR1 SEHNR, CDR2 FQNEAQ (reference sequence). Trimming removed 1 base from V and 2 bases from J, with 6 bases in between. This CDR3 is CASSLGEAGNTIYF. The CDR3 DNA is TGTGCCAGCAGCTTAGGCGAAGCTGGAAACACCATATATTTT. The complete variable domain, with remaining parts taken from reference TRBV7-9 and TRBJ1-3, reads DTGVSQNPRHKITKRGQNVTFRCDPISEHNRLYWYRQTLGQGPEFLTYFQNEAQLEKSRLLSDRFSAERPKGSFSTLEIQRTEQGDSAMYLCASSLGEAGNTIYFGEGSWLTVV.

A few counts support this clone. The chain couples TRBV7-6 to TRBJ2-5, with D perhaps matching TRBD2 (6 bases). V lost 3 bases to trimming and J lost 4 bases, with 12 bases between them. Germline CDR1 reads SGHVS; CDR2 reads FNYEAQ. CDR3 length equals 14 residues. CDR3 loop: CASSLRLARETQYF. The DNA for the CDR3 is TGTGCCAGCAGCTTGAGGCTAGCGAGAGAGACCCAGTACTTC.

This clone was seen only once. CDR3: CASSISGQSTDTQYF. The CDR3 bases are TGTGCCAGTAGTATATCGGGACAGTCCACAGATACGCAGTATTTT. The chain joins TRBV19 to TRBJ2-3; 7 bases align to TRBD1. The CDR3 has 15 residues. The germline V gene encodes CDR1 LNHDA and CDR2 SQIVND (reference sequence). J lost 2 bases, V lost 2 bases, and 4 bases had no gene match.

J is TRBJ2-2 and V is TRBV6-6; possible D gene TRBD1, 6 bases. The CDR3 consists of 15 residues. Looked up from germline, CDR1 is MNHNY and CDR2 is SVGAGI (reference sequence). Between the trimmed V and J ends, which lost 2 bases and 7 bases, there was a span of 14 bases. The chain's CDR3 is CASSYPQGMGGELFF. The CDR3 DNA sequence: TGTGCCAGCAGTTACCCGCAGGGGATGGGCGGGGAGCTGTTTTTT.

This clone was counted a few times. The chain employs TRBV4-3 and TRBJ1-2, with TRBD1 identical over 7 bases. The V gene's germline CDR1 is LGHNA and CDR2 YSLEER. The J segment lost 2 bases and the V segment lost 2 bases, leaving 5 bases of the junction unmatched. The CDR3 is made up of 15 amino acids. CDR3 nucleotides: TGCGCCAGCAGCCAACAGACAGGGCTAAACTATGGCTACACCTTC. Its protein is CASSQQTGLNYGYTF.

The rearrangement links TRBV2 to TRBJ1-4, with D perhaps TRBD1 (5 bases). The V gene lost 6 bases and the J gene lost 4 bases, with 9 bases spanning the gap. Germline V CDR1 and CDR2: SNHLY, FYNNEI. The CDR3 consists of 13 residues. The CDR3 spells CASRRGLNEKLFF. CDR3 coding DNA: TGTGCCAGCAGAAGGGGTCTTAATGAAAAACTGTTTTTT.

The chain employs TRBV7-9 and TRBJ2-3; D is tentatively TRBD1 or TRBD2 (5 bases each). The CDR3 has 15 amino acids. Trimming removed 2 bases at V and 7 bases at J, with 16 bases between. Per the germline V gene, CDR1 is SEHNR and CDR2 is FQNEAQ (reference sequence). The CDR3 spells CASSLYPGQIHTQYF. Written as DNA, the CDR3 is TGTGCCAGCAGCTTATACCCGGGGCAAATACATACGCAGTATTTT. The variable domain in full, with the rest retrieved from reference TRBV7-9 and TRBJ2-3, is DTGVSQNPRHKITKRGQNVTFRCDPISEHNRLYWYRQTLGQGPEFLTYFQNEAQLEKSRLLSDRFSAERPKGSFSTLEIQRTEQGDSAMYLCASSLYPGQIHTQYFGPGTRLTVL.

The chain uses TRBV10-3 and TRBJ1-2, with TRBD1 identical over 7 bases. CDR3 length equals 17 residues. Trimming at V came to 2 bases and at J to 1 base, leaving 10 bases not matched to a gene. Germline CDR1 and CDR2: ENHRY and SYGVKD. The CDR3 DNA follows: TGTGCCATCAGTGAGATGCCGTCGGGACAGAGTAACTATGGCTACACCTTC. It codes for CAISEMPSGQSNYGYTF.

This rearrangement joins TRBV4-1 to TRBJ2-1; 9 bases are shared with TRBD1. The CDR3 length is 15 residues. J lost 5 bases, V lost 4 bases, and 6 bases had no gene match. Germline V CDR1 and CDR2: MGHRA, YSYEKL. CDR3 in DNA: TGCGCCAGCAGCCCGGGGGACAGGGATGACAATGAGCAGTTCTTC. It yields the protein CASSPGDRDDNEQFF.

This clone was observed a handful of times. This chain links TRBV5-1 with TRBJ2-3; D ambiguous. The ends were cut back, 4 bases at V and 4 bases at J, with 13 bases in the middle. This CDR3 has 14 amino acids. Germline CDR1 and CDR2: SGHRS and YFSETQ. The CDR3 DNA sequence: TGCGCCAGCAGCACATCCACGGGCGCAGATACGCAGTATTTT. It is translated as CASSTSTGADTQYF.

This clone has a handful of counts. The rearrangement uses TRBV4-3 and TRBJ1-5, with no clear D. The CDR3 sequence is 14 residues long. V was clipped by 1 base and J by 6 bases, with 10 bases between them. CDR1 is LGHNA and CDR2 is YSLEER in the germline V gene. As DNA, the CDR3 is TGCGCCAGCAGCCAAGTCATTGGAAGTCAGCCCCAGCATTTT. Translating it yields CASSQVIGSQPQHF.

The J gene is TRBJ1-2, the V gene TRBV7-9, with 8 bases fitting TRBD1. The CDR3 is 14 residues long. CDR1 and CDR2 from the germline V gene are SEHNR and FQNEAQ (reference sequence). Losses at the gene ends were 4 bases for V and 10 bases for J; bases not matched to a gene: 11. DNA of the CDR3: TGTGCCAGCAGCTGGACAGGGAAGGCGAAATACTACACCTTC. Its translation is CASSWTGKAKYYTF.

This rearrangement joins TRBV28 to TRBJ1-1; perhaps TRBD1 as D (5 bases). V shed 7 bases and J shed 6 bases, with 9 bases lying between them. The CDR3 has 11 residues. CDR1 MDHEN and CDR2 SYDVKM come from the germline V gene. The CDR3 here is CASTRDSEAFF. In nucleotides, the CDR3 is TGTGCCAGCACCAGGGACTCTGAAGCTTTCTTT.

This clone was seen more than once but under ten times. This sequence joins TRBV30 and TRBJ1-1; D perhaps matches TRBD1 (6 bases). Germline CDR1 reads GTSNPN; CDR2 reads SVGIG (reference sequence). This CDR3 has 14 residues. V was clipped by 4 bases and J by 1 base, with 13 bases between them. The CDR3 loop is CAWTLPGQNTEAFF. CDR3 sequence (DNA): TGTGCCTGGACCCTACCGGGACAGAACACTGAAGCTTTCTTT.

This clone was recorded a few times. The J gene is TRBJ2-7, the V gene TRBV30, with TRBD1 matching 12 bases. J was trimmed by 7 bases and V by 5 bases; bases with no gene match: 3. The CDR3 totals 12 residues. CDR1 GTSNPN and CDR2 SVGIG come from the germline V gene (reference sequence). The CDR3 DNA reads TGTGCCTGGGGGACAGGGGGCAGGGAGCAGTACTTC. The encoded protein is CAWGTGGREQYF.

CDR3 sequence reads: CAWSLGGYSYEQYF. The CDR3 region has the DNA TGTGCCTGGAGCTTAGGGGGCTACAGCTACGAGCAGTACTTC. The V and J genes are TRBV30 and TRBJ2-7; 7 bases are a match to TRBD1. Per the germline V gene, CDR1 is GTSNPN and CDR2 is SVGIG (reference sequence). J lost 3 bases, V lost 3 bases, and 8 bases had no gene match. The CDR3 length is 14 residues.

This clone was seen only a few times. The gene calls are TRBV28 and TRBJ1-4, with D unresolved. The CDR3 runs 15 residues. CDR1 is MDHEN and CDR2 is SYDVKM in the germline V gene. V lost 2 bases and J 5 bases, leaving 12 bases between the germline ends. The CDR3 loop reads CASSLVGQRNEKLFF. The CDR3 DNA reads TGTGCCAGCAGTTTAGTAGGCCAGAGAAATGAAAAACTGTTTTTT.

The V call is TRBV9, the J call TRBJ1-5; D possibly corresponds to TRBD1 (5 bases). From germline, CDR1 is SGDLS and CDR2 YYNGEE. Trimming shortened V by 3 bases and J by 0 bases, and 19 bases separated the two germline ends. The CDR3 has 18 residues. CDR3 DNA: TGTGCCAGCAGCGCAACCCGGGACGGACCATATAGCAATCAGCCCCAGCATTTT. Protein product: CASSATRDGPYSNQPQHF.

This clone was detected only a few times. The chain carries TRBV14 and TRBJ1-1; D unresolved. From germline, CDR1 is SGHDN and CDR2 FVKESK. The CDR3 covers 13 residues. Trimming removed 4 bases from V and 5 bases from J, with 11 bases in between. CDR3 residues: CASSLYIETEAFF. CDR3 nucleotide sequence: TGTGCCAGCAGCCTCTACATCGAGACTGAAGCTTTCTTT. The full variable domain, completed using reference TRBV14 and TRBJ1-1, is EAGVTQFPSHSVIEKGQTVTLRCDPISGHDNLYWYRRVMGKEIKFLLHFVKESKQDESGMPNNRFLAERTGGTYSTLKVQPAELEDSGVYFCASSLYIETEAFFGQGTRLTVV.

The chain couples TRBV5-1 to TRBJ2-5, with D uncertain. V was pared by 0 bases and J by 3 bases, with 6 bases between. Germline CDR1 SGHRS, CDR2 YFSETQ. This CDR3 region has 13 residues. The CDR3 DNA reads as TGCGCCAGCAGCTTGGCAGTTAAAGAGACCCAGTACTTC. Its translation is CASSLAVKETQYF. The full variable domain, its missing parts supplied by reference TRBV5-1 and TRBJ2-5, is KAGVTQTPRYLIKTRGQQVTLSCSPISGHRSVSWYQQTPGQGLQFLFEYFSETQRNKGNFPGRFSGRQFSNSRSEMNVSTLELGDSALYLCASSLAVKETQYFGPGTRLLVL.

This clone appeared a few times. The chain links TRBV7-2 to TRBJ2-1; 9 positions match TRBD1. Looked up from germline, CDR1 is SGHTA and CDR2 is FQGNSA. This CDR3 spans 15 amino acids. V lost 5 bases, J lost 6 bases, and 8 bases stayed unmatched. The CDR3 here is CASSPSGQGGNEQFF. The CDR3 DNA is TGTGCCAGCAGCCCCTCGGGACAGGGAGGCAATGAGCAGTTCTTC.

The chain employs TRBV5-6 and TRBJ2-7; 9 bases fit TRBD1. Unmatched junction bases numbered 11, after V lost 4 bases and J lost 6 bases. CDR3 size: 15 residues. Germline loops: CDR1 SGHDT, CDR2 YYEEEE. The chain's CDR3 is CASSRGQGPPGEQYF. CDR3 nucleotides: TGTGCCAGCAGCCGGGGACAGGGTCCCCCCGGCGAGCAGTACTTC.

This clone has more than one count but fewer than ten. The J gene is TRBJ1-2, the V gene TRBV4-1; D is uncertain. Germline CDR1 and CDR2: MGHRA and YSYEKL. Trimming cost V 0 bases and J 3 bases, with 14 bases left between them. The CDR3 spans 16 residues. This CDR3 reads CASSQDQASGYYGYTF. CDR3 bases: TGCGCCAGCAGCCAAGATCAAGCATCGGGGTACTATGGCTACACCTTC.

The CDR3 nucleotides are TGTGCCAGCAGCTCGAAAAACACCATATATTTT. This encodes CASSSKNTIYF. The rearrangement links TRBV11-2 to TRBJ1-3; the D is unclear. This CDR3 has 11 amino acids. Trimming took 4 bases from V and 6 from J, leaving 4 bases between them. Germline values: CDR1 SGHAT, CDR2 FQNNGV.

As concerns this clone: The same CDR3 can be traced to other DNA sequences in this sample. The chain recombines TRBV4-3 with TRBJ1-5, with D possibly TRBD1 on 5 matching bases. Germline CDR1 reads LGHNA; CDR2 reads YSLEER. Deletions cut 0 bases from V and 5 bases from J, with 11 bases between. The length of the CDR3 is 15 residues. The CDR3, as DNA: TGCGCCAGCAGCCAAGATCCGACGGGGGATCAGCCCCAGCATTTT. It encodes CASSQDPTGDQPQHF.

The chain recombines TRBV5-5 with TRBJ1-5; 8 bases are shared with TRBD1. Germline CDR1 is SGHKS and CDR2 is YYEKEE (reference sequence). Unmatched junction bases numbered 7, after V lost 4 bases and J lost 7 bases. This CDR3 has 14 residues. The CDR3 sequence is CASSGGQGWQPQHF. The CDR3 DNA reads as TGTGCCAGCAGCGGAGGACAGGGATGGCAGCCCCAGCATTTT.

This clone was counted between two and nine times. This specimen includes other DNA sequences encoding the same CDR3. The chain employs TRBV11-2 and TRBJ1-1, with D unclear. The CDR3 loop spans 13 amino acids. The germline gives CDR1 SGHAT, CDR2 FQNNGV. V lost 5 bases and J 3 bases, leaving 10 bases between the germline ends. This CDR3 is CASSPRPDTEAFF. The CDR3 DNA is TGTGCCAGCAGCCCCCGACCAGACACTGAAGCTTTCTTT.

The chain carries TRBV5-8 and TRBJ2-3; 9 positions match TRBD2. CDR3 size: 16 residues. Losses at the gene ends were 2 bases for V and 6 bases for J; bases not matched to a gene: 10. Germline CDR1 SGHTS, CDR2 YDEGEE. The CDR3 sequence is CASSLGHAGGLDTQYF. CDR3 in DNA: TGTGCCAGCAGCTTAGGACACGCGGGGGGGCTGGATACGCAGTATTTT.

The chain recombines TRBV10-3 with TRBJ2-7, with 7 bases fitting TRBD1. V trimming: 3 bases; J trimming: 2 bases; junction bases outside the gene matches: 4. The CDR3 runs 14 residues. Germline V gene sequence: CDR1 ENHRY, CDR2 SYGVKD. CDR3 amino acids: CAISDSTGTYEQYF. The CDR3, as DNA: TGTGCCATCAGTGACTCGACAGGGACCTACGAGCAGTACTTC.